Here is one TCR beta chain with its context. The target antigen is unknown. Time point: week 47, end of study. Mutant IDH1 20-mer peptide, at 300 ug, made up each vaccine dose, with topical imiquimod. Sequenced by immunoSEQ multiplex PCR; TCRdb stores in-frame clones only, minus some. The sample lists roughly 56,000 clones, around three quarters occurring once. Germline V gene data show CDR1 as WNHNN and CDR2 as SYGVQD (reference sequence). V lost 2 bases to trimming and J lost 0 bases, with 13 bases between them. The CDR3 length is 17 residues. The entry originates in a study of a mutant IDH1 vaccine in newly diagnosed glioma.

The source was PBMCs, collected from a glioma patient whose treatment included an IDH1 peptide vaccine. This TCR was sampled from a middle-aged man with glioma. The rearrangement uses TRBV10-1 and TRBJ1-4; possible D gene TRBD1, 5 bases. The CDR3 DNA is TGCGCCAGCAGTGAGGGTTTGAGGGGCGCAACTAATGAAAAACTGTTTTTT. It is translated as CASSEGLRGATNEKLFF.